This T cell receptor beta chain was observed in a study of cytomegalovirus exposure and HLA in healthy donors. V lost 8 bases and J lost 4; bases outside the gene matches: 6. The CDR3 runs to 13 residues. CDR1 and CDR2 from the germline V gene are MNHNY and SVGAGI (reference sequence). A multiplex PCR was run with 60 Vbeta primers and 13 Jbeta primers. As originally analysed: An analysis that came later counted 80 million or so unique TCR beta chains, 9 million to 12 million shared. Generated by immunoSEQ multiplex PCR, the TCRdb table keeps only in-frame clones and is missing some. D and trimming come from the DNA, and the V and J calls and clone size come from that table. The table has 190,000 or so clones, 80% seen once.

This TCR came from a boy aged 10-17 years in good health and CMV-seronegative. V gene TRBV6-6 combines with J gene TRBJ1-2; TRBD1 matches at 8 bases. The sequencing sample was made of PBMCs. The CDR3 region is CASLDREGYGYTF. The CDR3 bases are TGTGCCAGCCTGGACAGGGAGGGCTATGGCTACACCTTC.